Sequencing of this TCR beta chain was carried out in a study of T-cell reconstitution after alpha-beta-depleted transplantation in children. The study's findings and limits: Several patients had high TCRbeta diversity at day 60; it came from surviving recipient T cells and thymic progenitors. Expanded graft clones, several hundred of them, were reportedly the source of alpha-beta T cells about two months after transplant. At one year after transplant, newly produced T cells mostly accounted for T-cell counts and diversity.

The CDR3 covers 14 residues. The V end lost 6 bases, the J end lost 6 bases, and 14 bases lay between the germline ends. The germline CDR1 and CDR2 sequences are LNHDA and SQIVND (reference sequence). Comments on this clonotype: What it binds is not known.

Preparing the TCRbeta library involved the use of unique molecular identifiers. Each CDR3 protein gets one entry after TCRdb re-called the PCR reads with MiXCR. In the table there are a few hundred thousand distinct CDR3 sequences, 25% to 30% of which are singletons. The gene calls are TRBV19 and TRBJ2-2; a weak D match, TRBD2 (5 bases). This sequence originates from a boy under two years old with Wiskott-Aldrich syndrome, due to receive a stem cell transplant. Specimen: PBMCs, collected before TCRalphabeta/CD19-depleted stem cell transplant. CDR3: CASSTIRGAGELFF. DNA for the CDR3: TGTGCCAGTAGCACGATACGGGGAGCCGGGGAGCTGTTTTTT.